This T cell receptor beta chain was found in a study of cytomegalovirus exposure and HLA in healthy donors. Study summary: The study placed 70% to 85% of its 398 genotyped donors in the Caucasian-associated ancestry cluster.

About this clone itself: No antigen is known for it.

The CDR3 covers 14 residues. CDR1 is SGHRS, CDR2 YFSETQ, per germline. Germline trimming cut 0 bases from V and 7 bases from J; bases unmatched to any gene: 3. The study's findings and limits: Several of the most significant clusters were apparently associated with common viral pathogens in a later analysis. Confirmation in vitro established that three CMV-associated chains were specific for CMV antigens.

The study ran its PCR with 60 Vbeta and 13 Jbeta primers. The table came from immunoSEQ multiplex PCR; TCRdb's copy has only in-frame clones and leaves some out. Seen here are about 130,000 clones, 75% to 85% observed once, and the top ten hold around 4%. The sequence was collected from a man in his forties in good health and CMV-seronegative. V usage is TRBV5-1 and J usage is TRBJ2-1; 8 bases line up with TRBD2. The sequenced material came from PBMCs. The CDR3 region is CASSLAGTRNEQFF. The CDR3 nucleotides are TGCGCCAGCAGCTTGGCCGGGACTAGGAATGAGCAGTTCTTC.